The T cell receptor (beta chain) described here comes from a study of regulatory T cells in long-lasting Graves disease. This clonotype was recorded a few times. The target antigen is unknown. The CDR3 consists of 15 residues. V trimming: 5 bases; J trimming: 10 bases; junction bases outside the gene matches: 11. Germline V gene sequence: CDR1 SEHNR, CDR2 FQNEAQ (reference sequence). Time point indicated: newly diagnosed GD, antithyroid drugs for less than 3 months. Construction of the TCR library relied on RNA isolated from PBMCs. Study conclusions and caveats: Comparison showed that persistent patients shared more public clonotypes (2,741) than new patients (about 880).

To make TCR beta libraries, researchers used iRepertoire HTBI primers and Arm-PCR of CDR3 regions. Using its own MiXCR run on the multiplex PCR reads, TCRdb lists one record per CDR3 protein. The repertoire includes 440,000 or so distinct CDR3 sequences, more than 13% of them detected once, and approximately 16% sits in the top ten. The sample also formed part of further work on T cells in Graves' hyperthyroidism and ophthalmopathy. From that paper: Recently diagnosed hyperthyroidism of less than 2 months' duration affected patients aged 18 to 65. HTBI primers were employed in a first-round RT-PCR of the TCR CDR3. Most thyroid clonotypes expanded above 0.001 were also detected in blood.

This receptor was taken from a woman in her 30s with Graves disease. The J gene is TRBJ2-1, the V gene TRBV7-9, with 10 positions matching TRBD1. Sequenced here: peripheral blood mononuclear cells (PBMCs), sampled at new diagnosis, from a patient treated with antithyroid drugs. The CDR3 DNA follows: TGTGCCAGCAGCATGACAGGGGGCTCCCAACGGGAGCAGTTCTTC. Protein: CASSMTGGSQREQFF.